Below are 26 T cell receptor beta chains sequenced from a single sample in a study of shared clonotypes between healthy human individuals. Here immunoSEQ multiplex PCR was the method, and the copy in TCRdb shows in-frame clones only, minus some. The top ten hold roughly 1.1% of the sample, which has about 2 million clones, just under 95% seen once. Naive-designated CD8 cells lacked CD45RO, were positively enriched for CCR7, and omitted terminally differentiated effector memory CD45RA+ cells. What was sequenced was naive CD8+ T cells sorted from blood. These receptors were taken from a young man in good health.

The rearrangement uses TRBV5-1 and TRBJ2-7; D is ambiguous. Germline values: CDR1 SGHRS, CDR2 YFSETQ. Trimming removed 4 bases at V and 2 bases at J, with 13 bases between. The CDR3 runs 14 residues. This chain's CDR3 is CASSHDTWTYEQYF. In DNA form, the CDR3 reads TGCGCCAGCAGCCATGACACCTGGACCTACGAGCAGTACTTC.

The rearrangement uses TRBV6-1 and TRBJ2-2; D might be TRBD1 (7 bases). Germline V lookup: CDR1 MNHNS, CDR2 SASEGT. The V end was cut by 7 bases, the J end by 7 bases, with 19 bases between. The CDR3 extends over 15 amino acids. In DNA form, the CDR3 reads TGTGCCAGCATCGAAGGCCCAGGGGGGTTCGGGGAGCTGTTTTTT. It is translated as CASIEGPGGFGELFF.

Remarks on this clone: The same CDR3 arises from other DNA sequences in this sample as well. The J gene is TRBJ2-7, the V gene TRBV6-5; 7 nucleotides align to TRBD2. Germline V gives CDR1 MNHEY, CDR2 SVGAGI. There are 16 residues in the CDR3. Unmatched junction bases numbered 9, after V lost 3 bases and J lost 1 base. The CDR3 loop reads CASSYSTGGYSYEQYF. CDR3 in DNA: TGTGCCAGCAGTTATAGTACGGGAGGTTATTCCTACGAGCAGTACTTC.

The chain is built from TRBV29-1 and TRBJ2-2; a weak D match, TRBD1 (5 bases). This CDR3 has 13 residues. Per the germline V gene, CDR1 is SQVTM and CDR2 is ANQGSEA. V was cut by 2 bases and J by 6 bases, with 10 bases left in between. This chain's CDR3 is CSVESGSSGELFF. The CDR3 region has the DNA TGCAGCGTTGAATCAGGGTCCTCCGGGGAGCTGTTTTTT.

As for this clone: The sample has other DNA sequences that encode this CDR3 too. The chain links TRBV9 to TRBJ2-1, with D maybe TRBD1 (6 bases). The V gene lost 0 bases and the J gene lost 0 bases, with 7 bases spanning the gap. Per the germline V gene, CDR1 is SGDLS and CDR2 is YYNGEE. The CDR3 totals 15 residues. In DNA form, the CDR3 reads TGTGCCAGCAGCGTAGAAGGGGGCTCCTACAATGAGCAGTTCTTC. Protein sequence: CASSVEGGSYNEQFF.

The chain has TRBV30 and TRBJ2-7; D is unresolved. Per the germline V gene, CDR1 is GTSNPN and CDR2 is SVGIG (reference sequence). The V gene lost 1 base and the J gene lost 2 bases, with 9 bases spanning the gap. The length of the CDR3 is 13 residues. DNA for the CDR3: TGTGCCTGGAGTGGAGTCAATGCCTACGAGCAGTACTTC. It translates to CAWSGVNAYEQYF. The full variable domain, rest sourced from reference TRBV30 and TRBJ2-7, is SQTIHQWPATLVQPVGSPLSLECTVEGTSNPNLYWYRQAAGRGLQLLFYSVGIGQISSEVPQNLSASRPQDRQFILSSKKLLLSDSGFYLCAWSGVNAYEQYFGPGTRLTVT.

J is TRBJ1-6 and V is TRBV6-4; tentative D call: TRBD1 (5 bases). From germline, CDR1 is MRHNA and CDR2 SNTAGT. Trimming removed 2 bases at V and 15 bases at J, with 11 bases between. This CDR3 contains 12 residues. The CDR3 nucleotides read TGTGCCAGCAGTGACGGGGCAGGAAACCTCCACTTT. It yields the protein CASSDGAGNLHF.

The rearrangement joins TRBV19 to TRBJ1-2, with D tentatively TRBD1 (5 bases). The CDR3 consists of 16 residues. V dropped 2 bases and J dropped 0 bases, with 13 bases sitting between them. CDR1 LNHDA and CDR2 SQIVND come from the germline V gene (reference sequence). The CDR3: CASSIPTANPNYGYTF. CDR3 DNA sequence: TGTGCCAGTAGTATACCGACAGCTAATCCTAACTATGGCTACACCTTC.

Comments on this clone: With a much larger clone just one base away, this may be a read error. Within the sample, other DNA sequences also encode this same CDR3. The rearrangement joins TRBV7-8 to TRBJ1-1, with unresolved D. The V and J ends lost 2 bases and 0 bases respectively, with 4 bases between them. From germline, CDR1 is SGHVS and CDR2 FQNEAQ. The CDR3 totals 13 residues. CDR3 region: CASSLSVNTEAFF. CDR3 sequence (DNA): TGTGCCAGCAGCTTATCAGTGAACACTGAAGCTTTCTTT.

V and J are TRBV30 and TRBJ1-1, with no clear D. The CDR3 consists of 11 residues. The germline V gene encodes CDR1 GTSNPN and CDR2 SVGIG (reference sequence). The V end was cut by 3 bases, the J end by 2 bases, with 4 bases between. CDR3 sequence: CAWRYNTEAFF. DNA of the CDR3: TGTGCCTGGAGATATAACACTGAAGCTTTCTTT.

The gene calls are TRBV5-4 and TRBJ2-3; 8 bases agree with TRBD2. The ends lost 4 bases at V and 4 bases at J; junction bases unmatched: 2. The CDR3 spans 13 residues. In germline, CDR1 is SGHNT, CDR2 YYREEE (reference sequence). The CDR3: CASSPGGADTQYF. The CDR3 DNA reads as TGTGCCAGCAGCCCCGGGGGGGCAGATACGCAGTATTTT.

The rearrangement links TRBV7-2 to TRBJ2-2, with 11 bases aligning to TRBD2. This CDR3 is 16 amino acids long. V dropped 3 bases and J dropped 7; count of bases not matched to a gene: 7. Per germline, CDR1 SGHTA and CDR2 FQGNSA. The CDR3 DNA reads TGTGCCAGCAGCTTTAGCGGGGGGGCCGTAGGCGGGGAGCTGTTTTTT. Translating gives CASSFSGGAVGGELFF.

This clone came up many times. J is TRBJ1-5 and V is TRBV30; D not resolved. V dropped 2 bases and J dropped 4 bases, with 9 bases sitting between them. Germline V CDR1 and CDR2: GTSNPN, SVGIG (reference sequence). The CDR3 has 13 residues. CDR3 nucleotides: TGTGCCTGGAGTCCTCAGATTAATCAGCCCCAGCATTTT. Translation gives CAWSPQINQPQHF.

The V gene is TRBV13, the J gene TRBJ2-1, with D unclear. Germline lookup yields CDR1 PRHDT and CDR2 FYEKMQ (reference sequence). The V and J ends lost 5 bases and 5 bases respectively, with 13 bases between them. The CDR3 totals 14 residues. CDR3 loop: CASSLQGSHNEQFF. The DNA for the CDR3 is TGTGCCAGCAGCCTACAAGGCAGCCACAATGAGCAGTTCTTC.

V gene TRBV7-8 combines with J gene TRBJ1-4; TRBD1 agrees at 9 bases. The CDR3 runs to 15 residues. Trimming removed 2 bases from V and 7 bases from J; junction bases left unmatched: 5. Germline values: CDR1 SGHVS, CDR2 FQNEAQ. The CDR3 here is CASSLWGTGSEKLFF. Here the CDR3 DNA reads TGTGCCAGCAGCTTATGGGGGACAGGGTCTGAAAAACTGTTTTTT.

This clone occurred a few times. This sample includes further DNA sequences coding for the same CDR3. V and J are TRBV6-5 and TRBJ1-1; perhaps TRBD1 as D (6 bases). CDR3 length: 13 amino acids. With 0 bases removed from V and 8 bases from J, the gap between germline ends came to 10 bases. Germline V lookup: CDR1 MNHEY, CDR2 SVGAGI. The CDR3 DNA reads TGTGCCAGCAGTTACTCGGAGGGGGGGGAAGCTTTCTTT. As protein: CASSYSEGGEAFF.

Of note for this clone: Additional DNA sequences in this sample encode the identical CDR3. For the CDR3, the DNA is TGCGCCAGCAGCTTTGAGGCCATGAACACTGAAGCTTTCTTT. Encoded protein: CASSFEAMNTEAFF. The V and J genes are TRBV5-1 and TRBJ1-1; D remains ambiguous. The CDR3 is made up of 14 amino acids. Germline CDR1 reads SGHRS; CDR2 reads YFSETQ. The V end was cut by 2 bases, the J end by 0 bases, with 8 bases between.

V gene TRBV19 combines with J gene TRBJ2-3, with D tentatively TRBD2 (6 bases). Germline CDR1 reads LNHDA; CDR2 reads SQIVND (reference sequence). The CDR3 extends over 14 amino acids. Trimming removed 3 bases from V and 2 bases from J, with 9 bases in between. CDR3 sequence: CASSMDYYTDTQYF. The CDR3 nucleotides read TGTGCCAGTAGTATGGACTATTACACAGATACGCAGTATTTT.

The rearrangement links TRBV5-1 to TRBJ2-7, with a weak D call TRBD2 (6 bases). The CDR3 extends over 14 amino acids. Germline CDR1 and CDR2: SGHRS and YFSETQ. The germline V and J ends were trimmed by 0 bases and 2 bases, with 9 bases remaining between them. The CDR3 DNA reads as TGCGCCAGCAGCTTGGATACGGGGGCCTACGAGCAGTACTTC. Protein: CASSLDTGAYEQYF.

In regard to this clone: The same CDR3 also results from other DNA sequences found in this sample. The chain carries TRBV5-1 and TRBJ2-5; 8 bases are a match to TRBD2. The CDR3 runs 14 residues. Germline V gene sequence: CDR1 SGHRS, CDR2 YFSETQ. With 1 base clipped from V and 1 base from J, the junction kept 0 bases outside the gene matches. The DNA of the CDR3 is TGCGCCAGCAGCTTGACTAGCGGCCAAGAGACCCAGTACTTC. This gives the protein CASSLTSGQETQYF.

This chain joins TRBV30 and TRBJ2-1; possibly TRBD2 for D (5 bases). V was trimmed by 4 bases and J by 4 bases, leaving 23 bases between them. Germline V gene lookup returns CDR1 GTSNPN and CDR2 SVGIG (reference sequence). CDR3 size: 17 residues. The CDR3 spells CAWTLEGGRLIYNEQFF. The DNA of the CDR3 is TGTGCCTGGACCCTAGAGGGTGGACGGCTAATATACAATGAGCAGTTCTTC.

The chain recombines TRBV2 with TRBJ1-2, with D possibly being TRBD1 (6 bases). Trimming removed 7 bases from V and 8 bases from J, with 17 bases in between. CDR1 and CDR2 from the germline V gene are SNHLY and FYNNEI. The CDR3 length is 13 residues. CDR3 loop: CASTLGGARGYTF. CDR3 DNA sequence: TGTGCCAGCACCCTGGGGGGGGCCCGAGGCTACACCTTC.

This clone appeared once. CDR3 DNA sequence: TGTGCCAGTAGTTTTCGCCAGGGAGTCTACGAGCAGTACTTC. As protein: CASSFRQGVYEQYF. The chain links TRBV19 to TRBJ2-7, with D perhaps matching TRBD1 or TRBD2 (5 bases each). Between the trimmed V and J ends, which lost 5 bases and 3 bases, there was a span of 14 bases. The CDR3 has 14 amino acids. Germline V CDR1 and CDR2: LNHDA, SQIVND (reference sequence).

J is TRBJ2-3 and V is TRBV6-5; 7 nucleotides line up with TRBD2. Germline CDR1 is MNHEY and CDR2 is SVGAGI. Losses at the gene ends were 1 base for V and 4 bases for J; bases not matched to a gene: 8. The length of the CDR3 is 16 residues. The CDR3 DNA is TGTGCCAGCAGTTACTTCGCGGGAGAAGGTCCAGATACGCAGTATTTT. Protein sequence: CASSYFAGEGPDTQYF.

J is TRBJ1-4 and V is TRBV27, with D hard to call. The CDR3 spans 14 residues. Trimming stripped 6 bases from V and 4 bases from J, with 12 bases between. Germline V gene data show CDR1 as MNHEY and CDR2 as SMNVEV (reference sequence). Here the CDR3 DNA reads TGTGCCAGCAGGTCGTTAACAGTTAATGAAAAACTGTTTTTT. It yields the protein CASRSLTVNEKLFF.

The J gene is TRBJ2-1, the V gene TRBV7-9; D is perhaps TRBD2 (6 bases). V gave up 4 bases and J gave up 4 bases, with 14 bases separating them. Germline CDR1 reads SEHNR; CDR2 reads FQNEAQ (reference sequence). The CDR3 has 15 residues. The CDR3 here is CASSSSVGLYNEQFF. The CDR3 DNA is TGTGCCAGCAGCTCATCAGTAGGACTATACAATGAGCAGTTCTTC.